This T cell receptor beta chain originates from a study of T cells after yellow fever vaccination. Template switching with 5'RACE generated the TCR cDNA and added a universal primer site and UMIs. TCRdb re-called the 5' RACE reads with MiXCR, one entry per CDR3 protein. The sample records around 530,000 distinct CDR3 sequences, roughly a sixth being singletons. The germline V gene has CDR1 LGHNA and CDR2 YSLEER. The CDR3 totals 17 residues. Trimming removed 3 bases from V and 3 bases from J; junction bases left unmatched: 11. In regard to this clonotype: Its specificity is unknown.

General study results and limits: Reappearance after the booster was observed for most primary-vaccination clones (about 95% CD4, less than 90% CD8).

V gene TRBV4-3 combines with J gene TRBJ2-3; TRBD2 matches at 8 bases. The sequencing here drew on PBMCs, taken about 5 days after the first yellow fever vaccination. The clonotype comes from a man between 18 and 35 years old who received the YFV17D yellow fever vaccine. CDR3 coding DNA: TGCGCCAGCAGCCAGGGGAGGAGGCGGGGGGCGACAGATACGCAGTATTTT. Protein: CASSQGRRRGATDTQYF.